This T cell receptor beta chain was obtained from a study of blood T cells in healthy people across ages. The authors isolated at least 6.5 million PBMCs per sample. Study-level results: Fewer expanded clones and more diversity marked long-lived versus aged donors.

A second roughly 7 to 11 cycle PCR used barcoded and J-beta primers. CDR3-containing paired-end reads numbering at least 2.5 million came from each sample. TCRdb called the 5' RACE reads again in MiXCR, with one record for every CDR3 protein. The data show approximately 880,000 distinct CDR3 sequences, about 48% seen once. In the case of this clonotype: Antigen specificity is unknown.

Sequencing used blood. The TCR sequence derives from a man aged 25-40 years in good health.

The CDR3 DNA reads TGTGCCGGCGGGCAGGGAGTTGAAAAACTGTTTTTT. It translates to CAGGQGVEKLFF. This rearrangement joins TRBV30 to TRBJ1-4; a possible D gene is TRBD1 (5 bases). This CDR3 contains 12 residues. Germline values: CDR1 GTSNPN, CDR2 SVGIG (reference sequence). Trimming took 8 bases from V and 7 from J, leaving 14 bases between them.